The 28 T cell receptor beta chains below come from one sample, sequenced in a study of cytomegalovirus exposure and HLA in healthy donors. The PCR contained 60 Vbeta and 13 Jbeta primers. The repertoire was sequenced with immunoSEQ multiplex PCR; TCRdb's copy has only in-frame clones and lacks some. The repertoire has roughly 170,000 clones, 65% to 85% of them found once; the top ten carry over 0.65%. Sequencing was carried out using PBMCs. The source is a woman aged 18-29 years in good health and CMV-seronegative.

This chain joins TRBV11-2 and TRBJ2-3, with TRBD2 matching 7 bases. The CDR3 contains 15 residues. Germline loops: CDR1 SGHAT, CDR2 FQNNGV. Germline trimming cut 3 bases from V and 0 bases from J; bases unmatched to any gene: 3. CDR3 loop: CASSLLAASTDTQYF. The CDR3 bases are TGTGCCAGCAGCTTGCTAGCGGCTAGCACAGATACGCAGTATTTT. The entire variable domain, with the rest obtained from reference TRBV11-2 and TRBJ2-3, is as follows: EAGVAQSPRYKIIEKRQSVAFWCNPISGHATLYWYQQILGQGPKLLIQFQNNGVVDDSQLPKDRFSAERLKGVDSTLKIQPAKLEDSAVYLCASSLLAASTDTQYFGPGTRLTVL.

The rearrangement joins TRBV9 to TRBJ1-6; D is ambiguous. Trimming took 1 base from V and 6 from J, leaving 17 bases between them. Germline lookup yields CDR1 SGDLS and CDR2 YYNGEE. The CDR3 length is 17 residues. The CDR3 protein is CASSVWEGLRPNSPLHF. CDR3 bases: TGTGCCAGCAGCGTATGGGAGGGCTTGAGGCCTAATTCACCCCTCCACTTT.

The chain employs TRBV11-2 and TRBJ2-2; 8 bases are shared with TRBD2. This CDR3 contains 20 residues. Germline-derived CDR1 and CDR2 are SGHAT and FQNNGV. The junction had 14 bases not matched to a gene; V was cut back by 0 bases and J by 2 bases. The CDR3 sequence: CASSLESNGRAVHNTGELFF. The CDR3 DNA reads as TGTGCCAGCAGCTTAGAATCCAACGGGAGGGCCGTGCATAACACCGGGGAGCTGTTTTTT.

This sequence joins TRBV5-1 and TRBJ2-5; D may be TRBD2 (5 bases). V was cut by 3 bases and J by 5 bases, with 5 bases left in between. Germline loops: CDR1 SGHRS, CDR2 YFSETQ. The CDR3 length is 11 residues. The CDR3 nucleotides read TGCGCCAGCAGCTCGGGGGAGACCCAGTACTTC. This sequence encodes CASSSGETQYF. Complete variable domain (other parts from reference TRBV5-1 and TRBJ2-5): KAGVTQTPRYLIKTRGQQVTLSCSPISGHRSVSWYQQTPGQGLQFLFEYFSETQRNKGNFPGRFSGRQFSNSRSEMNVSTLELGDSALYLCASSSGETQYFGPGTRLLVL.

This clone was recorded only once. The chain is built from TRBV7-2 and TRBJ2-5, with D maybe TRBD1 (5 bases). V lost 4 bases and J 2 bases, leaving 14 bases between the germline ends. CDR1 is SGHTA, CDR2 FQGNSA, per germline. The CDR3 covers 15 residues. Here the CDR3 reads CASSSQGLGQETQYF. DNA for the CDR3: TGTGCCAGCAGCTCCCAGGGTCTGGGGCAAGAGACCCAGTACTTC.

The chain uses TRBV15 and TRBJ2-7; maybe TRBD1 (6 bases). The CDR3 covers 15 residues. Germline CDR1 is LNHNV and CDR2 is YYDKDF (reference sequence). V lost 0 bases and J 5 bases, leaving 14 bases between the germline ends. CDR3 bases: TGTGCCACCAGCAGAGAGAGACTGGGGGCGGACGAGCAGTACTTC. It encodes CATSRERLGADEQYF.

The chain employs TRBV4-1 and TRBJ2-5; TRBD1 agrees at 7 bases. The CDR3 runs to 14 residues. From germline, CDR1 is MGHRA and CDR2 YSYEKL. With V trimmed by 4 bases and J by 2 bases, 4 bases remained unmatched. CDR3 in amino acids: CASSRGQAQETQYF. As DNA, the CDR3 is TGCGCCAGCAGCCGAGGACAGGCTCAAGAGACCCAGTACTTC.

The rearrangement links TRBV29-1 to TRBJ1-1; 8 nucleotides align to TRBD1. This CDR3 is 14 amino acids long. The trim removed 4 bases at V and 1 base at J, leaving 5 bases unmatched. Germline CDR1 is SQVTM and CDR2 is ANQGSEA. CDR3 sequence: CSVGTGRGNTEAFF. CDR3 in DNA: TGCAGCGTTGGGACAGGGAGGGGGAACACTGAAGCTTTCTTT.

This clone was counted a few times. V and J are TRBV18 and TRBJ1-1; D call uncertain. This CDR3 is built from 13 residues. The germline gives CDR1 KGHSH, CDR2 LQKENI. V was trimmed by 8 bases and J by 1 base, leaving 11 bases between them. This chain's CDR3 is CASKPARNTEAFF. In nucleotides, the CDR3 is TGTGCCAGCAAGCCTGCAAGGAACACTGAAGCTTTCTTT.

The chain joins TRBV19 to TRBJ2-7, with D possibly TRBD1 on 5 matching bases. V lost 1 base and J 3 bases, leaving 10 bases between the germline ends. CDR1 is LNHDA, CDR2 SQIVND, per germline (reference sequence). The CDR3 consists of 14 residues. This CDR3 reads CASSIAWQGYEQYF. For the CDR3, the DNA is TGTGCCAGTAGTATAGCGTGGCAGGGCTACGAGCAGTACTTC.

The chain combines TRBV28 with TRBJ2-2; 11 positions agree with TRBD2. Germline loops: CDR1 MDHEN, CDR2 SYDVKM. The CDR3 is 14 amino acids. Unmatched junction bases numbered 3, after V lost 6 bases and J lost 6 bases. This CDR3 reads CASSTSGSAGELFF. CDR3 DNA: TGTGCCAGCAGCACTAGCGGGAGTGCCGGGGAGCTGTTTTTT.

V and J are TRBV7-9 and TRBJ2-5; TRBD1 is a possible D gene (6 bases). Looked up from germline, CDR1 is SEHNR and CDR2 is FQNEAQ (reference sequence). V shed 5 bases and J shed 1 base, with 11 bases lying between them. The CDR3 sequence is 14 residues long. CDR3 protein: CASSPRQAQETQYF. The CDR3, as DNA: TGTGCCAGCAGCCCCCGACAGGCCCAAGAGACCCAGTACTTC.

The rearrangement joins TRBV28 to TRBJ1-1; possibly TRBD1 for D (5 bases). Between the trimmed V and J ends, which lost 7 bases and 3 bases, there was a span of 9 bases. This CDR3 comprises 12 residues. Germline CDR1 reads MDHEN; CDR2 reads SYDVKM. The CDR3 is CASKEGYTEAFF. CDR3 coding DNA: TGTGCCAGCAAGGAGGGGTACACTGAAGCTTTCTTT.

This clone was observed a handful of times. V and J are TRBV11-2 and TRBJ1-4, with TRBD1 as a possible D gene (6 bases). The length of the CDR3 is 17 residues. Germline assignment: CDR1 SGHAT and CDR2 FQNNGV. V shed 0 bases and J shed 5 bases, with 16 bases lying between them. The CDR3 protein is CASSLEHKQGRNEKLFF. The CDR3 DNA is TGTGCCAGCAGCTTAGAGCACAAACAGGGAAGGAATGAAAAACTGTTTTTT.

The rearrangement joins TRBV13 to TRBJ1-2; 8 bases fit TRBD1. The CDR3 contains 14 residues. The J segment lost 8 bases and the V segment lost 4 bases, leaving 9 bases of the junction unmatched. CDR1 and CDR2 from the germline V gene are PRHDT and FYEKMQ (reference sequence). The CDR3 DNA is TGTGCCAGCAGCTATCCTCAGGGGGCGGGAGGCTACACCTTC. It yields the protein CASSYPQGAGGYTF.

The chain is built from TRBV4-2 and TRBJ2-3, with D maybe TRBD2 (5 bases). Trimming left V 0 bases short and J 3 bases short, with 13 bases between. This CDR3 has 16 residues. Germline CDR1 and CDR2: LGHNA and YNFKEQ. CDR3 sequence: CASSQEVGIVTDTQYF. Written as DNA, the CDR3 is TGTGCCAGCAGCCAAGAAGTCGGGATAGTGACAGATACGCAGTATTTT.

This clone was detected only a few times. The CDR3 region has the DNA TGTGCCAGCAGTTTAATTCGCCCAGGGGGGACAGATACGCAGTATTTT. Translated, it gives CASSLIRPGGTDTQYF. The V call is TRBV28, the J call TRBJ2-3, with D maybe TRBD1 (7 bases). The CDR3 extends over 16 amino acids. V was clipped by 2 bases and J by 3 bases, with 15 bases between them. Germline assignment: CDR1 MDHEN and CDR2 SYDVKM.

The chain carries TRBV28 and TRBJ2-3; 7 bases line up with TRBD1. The CDR3 consists of 15 residues. Looked up from germline, CDR1 is MDHEN and CDR2 is SYDVKM. V lost 3 bases to trimming and J lost 2 bases; unmatched junction nucleotides: 5. CDR3 protein: CASSLGTAVTDTQYF. As DNA, the CDR3 is TGTGCCAGCAGTTTGGGGACAGCAGTCACAGATACGCAGTATTTT. Variable domain in full (rest from reference TRBV28 and TRBJ2-3): DVKVTQSSRYLVKRTGEKVFLECVQDMDHENMFWYRQDPGLGLRLIYFSYDVKMKEKGDIPEGYSVSREKKERFSLILESASTNQTSMYLCASSLGTAVTDTQYFGPGTRLTVL.

CDR3 sequence reads: CASSTQIPYEQYF. In DNA form, the CDR3 reads TGTGCCAGCAGTACACAGATCCCCTACGAGCAGTACTTC. The rearrangement uses TRBV28 and TRBJ2-7, with no clear D. Germline lookup yields CDR1 MDHEN and CDR2 SYDVKM. Trimming removed 5 bases from V and 2 bases from J, with 10 bases in between. This CDR3 comprises 13 residues.

The V gene is TRBV4-1, the J gene TRBJ2-1, with D maybe TRBD2 (5 bases). This CDR3 spans 15 amino acids. The germline V gene has CDR1 MGHRA and CDR2 YSYEKL. Trimming cost V 6 bases and J 0 bases, with 12 bases left between them. The CDR3 is CASSTSRDSYNEQFF. The CDR3 nucleotides are TGCGCCAGCAGTACAAGTCGGGACTCCTACAATGAGCAGTTCTTC.

The chain combines TRBV27 with TRBJ1-4, with D unclear. Trimming took off 1 base at V and 7 bases at J, with 13 bases between the two ends. The CDR3 consists of 15 residues. Germline CDR1 is MNHEY and CDR2 is SMNVEV (reference sequence). The CDR3 loop is CASSLYDRRSEKLFF. For the CDR3, the DNA is TGTGCCAGCAGTTTATACGACCGAAGGAGTGAAAAACTGTTTTTT. The whole variable domain, remainder taken from reference TRBV27 and TRBJ1-4, is EAQVTQNPRYLITVTGKKLTVTCSQNMNHEYMSWYRQDPGLGLRQIYYSMNVEVTDKGDVPEGYKVSRKEKRNFPLILESPSPNQTSLYFCASSLYDRRSEKLFFGSGTQLSVL.

The chain is built from TRBV28 and TRBJ2-2; D is uncertain. Germline V gives CDR1 MDHEN, CDR2 SYDVKM. The ends were cut back, 5 bases at V and 7 bases at J, with 20 bases in the middle. This CDR3 region has 16 residues. CDR3 nucleotides: TGTGCCAGCAGTCCGAATAGACCCACTACGAGCGGGGAGCTGTTTTTT. Translation: CASSPNRPTTSGELFF.

The chain has TRBV6-5 and TRBJ2-5; 10 bases map to TRBD2. CDR1 MNHEY and CDR2 SVGAGI come from the germline V gene. The CDR3 runs 16 residues. V lost 2 bases to trimming and J lost 4 bases; unmatched junction nucleotides: 7. This chain's CDR3 is CASSYTLAGEGETQYF. The DNA for the CDR3 is TGTGCCAGCAGTTACACCCTAGCGGGAGAGGGAGAGACCCAGTACTTC.

This clone was seen a few times. The gene calls are TRBV7-2 and TRBJ1-3; no definite D call. Trimming removed 2 bases at V and 0 bases at J, with 5 bases between. This CDR3 is 14 amino acids long. The V gene's germline CDR1 is SGHTA and CDR2 FQGNSA. CDR3 in DNA: TGTGCCAGCAGCTTATCCGTCTCTGGAAACACCATATATTTT. Translation gives CASSLSVSGNTIYF.

The gene calls are TRBV7-8 and TRBJ2-2; D ambiguous. CDR3 size: 18 residues. CDR1 is SGHVS and CDR2 is FQNEAQ in the germline V gene. V was shortened by 3 bases and J by 0 bases, with 17 bases between the two germline ends. This chain's CDR3 is CASSLIIQAAANTGELFF. The CDR3 DNA reads as TGTGCCAGCAGCTTGATCATTCAGGCTGCCGCGAACACCGGGGAGCTGTTTTTT. Full variable domain (missing parts from reference TRBV7-8 and TRBJ2-2): GAGVSQSPRYKVAKRGQDVALRCDPISGHVSLFWYQQALGQGPEFLTYFQNEAQLDKSGLPSDRFFAERPEGSVSTLKIQRTQQEDSAVYLCASSLIIQAAANTGELFFGEGSRLTVL.

The chain joins TRBV21-1 to TRBJ1-1; whether TRBD1, the table's D call, matches the DNA was not checked. TRBV21-1 is designated a pseudogene. The CDR3 has 14 amino acids. The CDR3 spells CASSKDRRNTEAFF. The CDR3 nucleotides are TGTGCCAGCAGCAAAGACAGAAGGAACACTGAAGCTTTCTTT.

The rearrangement uses TRBV7-2 and TRBJ2-5, with 10 bases identical to TRBD2. Germline V gene data show CDR1 as SGHTA and CDR2 as FQGNSA. This CDR3 region has 17 residues. V lost 4 bases, J lost 5 bases, and 13 bases stayed unmatched. DNA for the CDR3: TGTGCCAGCAGCTCCAGACTAGCGGGCTCATTGGGGGAGACCCAGTACTTC. It codes for CASSSRLAGSLGETQYF.

The genes are TRBV28 and TRBJ1-1; TRBD1 matches 7 bases. The CDR3 runs to 14 residues. Germline V gene sequence: CDR1 MDHEN, CDR2 SYDVKM. V lost 6 bases and J lost 0; bases outside the gene matches: 4. CDR3 amino acids: CASRRRGLNTEAFF. The DNA for the CDR3 is TGTGCCAGCAGGCGAAGGGGGCTGAACACTGAAGCTTTCTTT.